The T cell receptor beta chain under discussion was sequenced for a study of blood T cell repertoires in COVID-19. About the research overall: Nucleic acid was either cDNA or gDNA, and it came from T cells, B-cell-depleted T cells, or PBMCs.

CDR3 length: 13 amino acids. Germline V gives CDR1 SGHNT, CDR2 YENEEA. Trimming cost V 5 bases and J 8 bases, with 10 bases left between them. Profiling relied on immunoSEQ multiplex PCR, and the TCRdb table lists in-frame clones only, not all of them. The sample carries 250,000 to 350,000 clones, 90% recorded once. Participant reports of clinical history set cohort assignment. This TCR came from a woman aged 18-29 years with acute COVID-19. The sequenced sample was PBMCs or T cells enriched from blood (not recorded which). The chain joins TRBV11-3 to TRBJ1-6, with D hard to call. CDR3 nucleotide sequence: TGTGCCAGCAGCCTTTGGGGAGATTCACCCCTCCACTTT. This translates into CASSLWGDSPLHF. The variable domain in full, completed from reference TRBV11-3 and TRBJ1-6, reads EAGVVQSPRYKIIEKKQPVAFWCNPISGHNTLYWYLQNLGQGPELLIRYENEEAVDDSQLPKDRFSAERLKGVDSTLKIQPAELGDSAVYLCASSLWGDSPLHFGNGTRLTVT.